The 16 T cell receptor beta chains below come from one sample, sequenced in a study of blood T cell repertoires in COVID-19. Generated by immunoSEQ multiplex PCR, the TCRdb table keeps only in-frame clones and is missing some. There are approximately 55,000 clones in the sample; over 60% occur only once, and more than 15% lies in the top ten. Sequencing was carried out using peripheral blood. The receptors here all came from a man aged 30-40 years with COVID-19, enrolled during active disease.

This clone was found a few times. V and J are TRBV5-4 and TRBJ2-7; weak D call: TRBD2 (6 bases). V was clipped by 4 bases and J by 0 bases, with 14 bases between them. The CDR3 has 15 residues. Germline assignment: CDR1 SGHNT and CDR2 YYREEE (reference sequence). The CDR3 loop reads CASSIGGLSSYEQYF. CDR3 DNA sequence: TGTGCCAGCAGCATTGGAGGGTTGAGCTCCTACGAGCAGTACTTC.

CDR3 sequence: CASTGGDEKLFF. Here the CDR3 DNA reads TGTGCCAGCACAGGGGGCGATGAAAAACTGTTTTTT. The chain recombines TRBV28 with TRBJ1-4; TRBD1 matches 8 bases. The CDR3 has 12 residues. Losses at the gene ends were 7 bases for V and 6 bases for J; bases not matched to a gene: 1. The germline gives CDR1 MDHEN, CDR2 SYDVKM.

This clone was seen just once. This sequence joins TRBV10-3 and TRBJ2-1, with 9 bases matching TRBD1. The V gene end was trimmed by 8 bases and the J gene end by 8 bases; junction bases not matched to a gene: 1. Germline CDR1 is ENHRY and CDR2 is SYGVKD. The length of the CDR3 is 11 residues. CDR3 coding DNA: TGTGCCATCGACAGGGGGGATGAGCAGTTCTTC. This translates into CAIDRGDEQFF.

This chain links TRBV11-3 with TRBJ1-1; tentative D call: TRBD1 (5 bases). Germline loops: CDR1 SGHNT, CDR2 YENEEA. V was clipped by 5 bases and J by 6 bases, with 13 bases between them. The CDR3 extends over 13 amino acids. The CDR3: CASSLGGRAEAFF. CDR3 sequence (DNA): TGTGCCAGCAGCCTGGGGGGGAGGGCTGAAGCTTTCTTT.

The chain carries TRBV5-1 and TRBJ2-5, with D perhaps TRBD2 (6 bases). This CDR3 region has 14 residues. V shed 4 bases and J shed 3 bases, with 13 bases lying between them. The V gene's germline CDR1 is SGHRS and CDR2 YFSETQ. CDR3 amino acids: CASSLNIAEETQYF. In DNA, the CDR3 is TGCGCCAGCAGCCTTAATATAGCGGAAGAGACCCAGTACTTC.

The gene calls are TRBV5-8 and TRBJ2-7, with a weak D call TRBD2 (5 bases). The CDR3 is 15 residues long. The V gene's germline CDR1 is SGHTS and CDR2 YDEGEE. With 7 bases removed from V and 2 bases from J, the gap between germline ends came to 19 bases. The DNA of the CDR3 is TGTGCCAGCTCCGCACGAGGGAGTACGACCTACGAGCAGTACTTC. Residues: CASSARGSTTYEQYF.

This rearrangement joins TRBV14 to TRBJ1-2; D is ambiguous. V lost 2 bases and J lost 0, with 16 bases in between. CDR1 and CDR2 (germline): SGHDN, FVKESK. The length of the CDR3 is 17 residues. The CDR3 loop reads CASSQKADTEANYGYTF. The CDR3 bases are TGTGCCAGCAGCCAAAAGGCCGACACCGAAGCTAACTATGGCTACACCTTC.

The rearrangement joins TRBV6-5 to TRBJ1-4, with 7 bases matching TRBD1. The trim removed 5 bases at V and 7 bases at J, leaving 7 bases unmatched. The CDR3 totals 14 residues. Looked up from germline, CDR1 is MNHEY and CDR2 is SVGAGI. The DNA for the CDR3 is TGTGCCAGCAGTCGACAGGGATTAGGTGAAAAACTGTTTTTT. Translating gives CASSRQGLGEKLFF.

This clone was counted a few times. The chain links TRBV7-9 to TRBJ2-3; D might be TRBD1 (6 bases). Germline CDR1 SEHNR, CDR2 FQNEAQ (reference sequence). V lost 4 bases, J lost 6 bases, and 20 bases lay in between. The CDR3 is made up of 16 amino acids. Written as DNA, the CDR3 is TGTGCCAGCAGCTCTGGCGTGGGGGCTGCGTGGGATACGCAGTATTTT. Protein sequence: CASSSGVGAAWDTQYF.

The chain is built from TRBV4-1 and TRBJ2-3; TRBD2 matches 7 bases. This CDR3 is 15 amino acids long. Losses at the gene ends were 1 base for V and 0 bases for J; bases not matched to a gene: 1. Germline V lookup: CDR1 MGHRA, CDR2 YSYEKL. The CDR3 reads CASSQGGSSTDTQYF. CDR3 nucleotide sequence: TGCGCCAGCAGCCAAGGCGGGAGTAGCACAGATACGCAGTATTTT.

V and J are TRBV4-1 and TRBJ2-3, with TRBD1 matching 12 bases. The CDR3 loop spans 17 amino acids. V was pared by 0 bases and J by 5 bases, with 6 bases of the junction left unmatched. The germline V gene has CDR1 MGHRA and CDR2 YSYEKL. The DNA for the CDR3 is TGCGCCAGCAGCCAAGAGCCGGGACAGGGGGCAGTAGATACGCAGTATTTT. Translating gives CASSQEPGQGAVDTQYF.

The chain uses TRBV6-1 and TRBJ1-5, with 7 bases that match TRBD1. The CDR3 length is 16 residues. J was trimmed by 10 bases and V by 2 bases; bases with no gene match: 14. Germline lookup yields CDR1 MNHNS and CDR2 SASEGT. CDR3 residues: CASSEYGETGWSPQHF. Written as DNA, the CDR3 is TGTGCCAGCAGTGAATATGGGGAGACAGGGTGGAGCCCCCAGCATTTT.

This clone was seen a few times. The CDR3 bases are TGTGCCAGCAGCGTAGGGACTAGCGGGCCCCAAGAGACCCAGTACTTC. It encodes CASSVGTSGPQETQYF. The chain employs TRBV9 and TRBJ2-5; 11 nucleotides agree with TRBD2. The trim removed 0 bases at V and 1 base at J, leaving 2 bases unmatched. The germline V gene has CDR1 SGDLS and CDR2 YYNGEE. This CDR3 contains 16 residues.

V gene TRBV7-9 combines with J gene TRBJ1-1, with 7 bases lining up with TRBD1. Trimming took 2 bases from V and 4 from J; bases not matched to a gene: 4. CDR3 length: 14 residues. Germline V lookup: CDR1 SEHNR, CDR2 FQNEAQ (reference sequence). The CDR3, as DNA: TGTGCCAGCAGCTTATCGGGACAGTCCACTGAAGCTTTCTTT. It specifies CASSLSGQSTEAFF.

The gene calls are TRBV19 and TRBJ2-5; 10 positions agree with TRBD2. The CDR3 totals 16 residues. Germline V gene lookup returns CDR1 LNHDA and CDR2 SQIVND (reference sequence). Unmatched junction bases numbered 9, after V lost 4 bases and J lost 4 bases. The CDR3 loop reads CASSKGASGSGETQYF. CDR3 nucleotide sequence: TGTGCCAGTAGTAAGGGAGCTAGCGGGAGCGGAGAGACCCAGTACTTC.

V gene TRBV4-2 combines with J gene TRBJ2-1; 7 positions agree with TRBD2. CDR3 length equals 16 residues. Per germline, CDR1 LGHNA and CDR2 YNFKEQ. The trim removed 0 bases at V and 3 bases at J, leaving 5 bases unmatched. CDR3 in DNA: TGTGCCAGCAGCCAAGAGGGGAGGGCTGACTACAATGAGCAGTTCTTC. It translates to CASSQEGRADYNEQFF.